This T cell receptor (beta chain) was profiled in a study of T cell repertoires in cytomegalovirus infection. Study information: Both recently identified HLA-C-restricted and well-studied HLA-B-restricted CMV epitopes were used in the study. Through public TCR beta signatures, both CMV infection and matching HLA type were indicated. Study-wide points: The cumulative frequency of public TCR beta families identified carriers of CMV plus the relevant HLA. Predominance within the ex vivo response was attributable to HLA-C-restricted CMV-specific TCR beta clonotypes.

TCRdb re-called the reads through MiXCR, storing one row per CDR3 protein. The sample lists around 750,000 distinct CDR3 sequences, approximately 29% occurring once. The germline CDR1 and CDR2 sequences are SGHDT and YYEEEE. The CDR3 sequence is 15 residues long. V was shortened by 5 bases and J by 4 bases, with 16 bases between the two germline ends. This clonotype was counted between two and nine times. Antigen unknown. J is TRBJ2-1 and V is TRBV5-6, with D possibly matching TRBD2 (5 bases). The sequencing used cultured CD8+ T cells from PBMCs, collected from culture after CMV antigen stimulation. This receptor was identified in a human donor in good health (CMV status not recorded). Some clones in this sample may be carry-over from other donors' samples. The CDR3, as DNA: TGTGCCAGCAGGGGTGCGACCGGGAATTACAATGAGCAGTTCTTC. It yields the protein CASRGATGNYNEQFF.